These 4 T cell receptor beta chains came from one sample sequenced in a study of Graves' ophthalmopathy and Graves' hyperthyroidism. For repertoire sequencing, the TCR beta CDR3 regions were amplified from RNA transcripts. The first round was an RT-PCR with HTBI primers, and the second round was a multiplex PCR. Using its own MiXCR run on the multiplex PCR reads, TCRdb lists one record per CDR3 protein. The profile shows 300,000 to 450,000 distinct CDR3 sequences, about a sixth of them singletons. Specimen: peripheral blood. These receptors were collected from an adult woman with stable Graves' hyperthyroidism.

This clonotype showed up just a few times. The chain uses TRBV2 and TRBJ2-6; the D gene is possibly TRBD2 (5 bases). This CDR3 region has 17 residues. Germline values: CDR1 SNHLY, CDR2 FYNNEI. Trimming shortened V by 6 bases and J by 0 bases, and 15 bases separated the two germline ends. The CDR3 nucleotides are TGTGCCAGCAGAGGAGGCAGGCGAAACTCTGGGGCCAACGTCCTGACTTTC. Translated: CASRGGRRNSGANVLTF.

This clonotype has at least ten counts. J is TRBJ2-2 and V is TRBV7-6, with D unclear. In germline, CDR1 is SGHVS, CDR2 FNYEAQ. The CDR3 extends over 14 amino acids. Between the trimmed V and J ends, which lost 1 base and 5 bases, there was a span of 8 bases. The CDR3 bases are TGTGCCAGCAGCTTAGAGACGGCTACCGGGGAGCTGTTTTTT. Its protein product is CASSLETATGELFF.

This clonotype was seen a handful of times. The rearrangement uses TRBV29-1 and TRBJ2-2; no clear D gene. V gave up 6 bases and J gave up 7 bases, with 9 bases separating them. The V gene's germline CDR1 is SQVTM and CDR2 ANQGSEA. The CDR3 consists of 11 residues. CDR3 sequence reads: CSVWTIGELFF. The CDR3 DNA sequence: TGCAGCGTATGGACCATCGGGGAGCTGTTTTTT.

Many counts were recorded for this clonotype. This chain joins TRBV6-2 or TRBV6-3 and TRBJ1-5, with D perhaps matching TRBD1 (6 bases). Germline V gives CDR1 MNHEY, CDR2 SVGEGT. Trimming took 2 bases from V and 2 from J, leaving 7 bases between them. The CDR3 totals 14 residues. CDR3 sequence: CASSYPGGNQPQHF. The DNA of the CDR3 is TGTGCCAGCAGTTACCCAGGGGGCAATCAGCCCCAGCATTTT.